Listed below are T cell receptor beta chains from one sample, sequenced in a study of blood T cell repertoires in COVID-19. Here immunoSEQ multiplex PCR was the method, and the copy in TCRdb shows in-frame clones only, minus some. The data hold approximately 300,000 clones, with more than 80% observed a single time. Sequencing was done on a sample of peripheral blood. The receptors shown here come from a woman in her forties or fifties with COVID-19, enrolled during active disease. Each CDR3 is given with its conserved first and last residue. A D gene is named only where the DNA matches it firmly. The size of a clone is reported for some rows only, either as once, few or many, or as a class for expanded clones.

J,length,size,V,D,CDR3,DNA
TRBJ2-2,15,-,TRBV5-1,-,CASSPGQWDTGELFF,TGCGCCAGCAGCCCCGGACAGTGGGACACCGGGGAGCTGTTTTTT
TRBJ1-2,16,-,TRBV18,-,CASCSFPNEPRYGYTF,TGTGCCAGCTGTAGTTTCCCAAACGAGCCCCGATATGGCTACACCTTC
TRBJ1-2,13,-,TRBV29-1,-,CSVGQGFGYGYTF,TGCAGCGTGGGGCAGGGGTTTGGCTATGGCTACACCTTC
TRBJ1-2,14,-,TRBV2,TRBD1,CASRAGTGDYGYTF,TGTGCCAGCCGGGCCGGGACAGGGGACTATGGCTACACCTTC
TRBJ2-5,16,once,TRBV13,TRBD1,CASSLGRTGAQETQYF,TGTGCCAGCAGCTTAGGCCGGACAGGGGCACAAGAGACCCAGTACTTC
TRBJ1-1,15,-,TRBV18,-,CASSPPGSLNTEAFF,TGTGCCAGCTCACCACCGGGCAGTCTGAACACTGAAGCTTTCTTT
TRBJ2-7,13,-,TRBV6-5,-,CASSYSRGYEQYF,TGTGCCAGCAGTTACTCGAGAGGCTACGAGCAGTACTTC
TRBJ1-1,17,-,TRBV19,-,CASSPQLGPSLNTEAFF,TGTGCCAGTAGTCCACAGCTGGGCCCTTCCTTGAACACTGAAGCTTTCTTT
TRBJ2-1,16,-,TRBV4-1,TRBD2,CASSAGTSGNYNEQFF,TGCGCCAGCAGCGCGGGGACTAGCGGGAACTACAATGAGCAGTTCTTC
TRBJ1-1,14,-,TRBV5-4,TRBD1,CASSLGDRGRLAFF,TGTGCCAGCAGCTTGGGGGACAGGGGGCGATTGGCTTTCTTT
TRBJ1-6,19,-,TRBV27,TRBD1,CASSFSWTGRSSYNSPLHF,TGTGCCAGCAGTTTCTCCTGGACAGGGCGCAGCTCCTATAATTCACCCCTCCACTTT
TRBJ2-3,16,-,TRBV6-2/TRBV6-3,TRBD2,CASSPPGGTGTDTQYF,TGTGCCAGCAGCCCCCCCGGGGGGACTGGCACAGATACGCAGTATTTT
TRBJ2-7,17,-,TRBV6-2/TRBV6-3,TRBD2,CASSYKMDSGGRDEQYF,TGTGCCAGCAGTTACAAGATGGACTCGGGGGGGAGAGACGAGCAGTACTTC
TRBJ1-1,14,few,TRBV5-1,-,CASSLGQTITEAFF,TGCGCCAGCAGCTTGGGGCAGACAATCACTGAAGCTTTCTTT
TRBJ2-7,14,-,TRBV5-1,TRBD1,CASSGADRAYEQYF,TGCGCCAGCAGTGGAGCGGACAGGGCCTACGAGCAGTACTTC
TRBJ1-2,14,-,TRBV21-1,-,CASSGGRGLDGYTF,TGTGCCAGCAGCGGGGGCAGGGGGCTTGATGGCTACACCTTC
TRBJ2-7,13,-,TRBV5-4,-,CASKLGPNYEQYF,TGTGCCAGCAAGCTGGGGCCCAACTACGAGCAGTACTTC
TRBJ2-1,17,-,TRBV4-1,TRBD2,CASSQRDRTSGYNEQFF,TGCGCCAGCAGCCAAAGGGACAGGACTAGCGGTTACAATGAGCAGTTCTTC
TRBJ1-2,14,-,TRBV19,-,CASTPGAGDYGYTF,TGTGCCAGTACCCCTGGGGCAGGGGACTATGGCTACACCTTC
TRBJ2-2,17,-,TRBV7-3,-,CASSSRPGTRNTGELFF,TGTGCCAGCAGCTCTCGGCCCGGGACTCGTAACACCGGGGAGCTGTTTTTT
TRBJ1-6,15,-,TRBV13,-,CASSGPPRRNSPLHF,TGTGCCAGCAGCGGCCCCCCGAGGCGGAATTCACCCCTCCACTTT
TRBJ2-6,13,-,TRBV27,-,CASSNSGANVLTF,TGTGCCAGCTCAAACTCTGGGGCCAACGTCCTGACTTTC
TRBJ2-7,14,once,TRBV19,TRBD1,CASRPGQGAYEQYF,TGTGCCAGCCGGCCGGGACAGGGTGCCTACGAGCAGTACTTC
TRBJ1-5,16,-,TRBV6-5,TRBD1,CASSYSRQGSNQPQHF,TGTGCCAGCAGTTACTCGAGACAGGGATCGAATCAGCCCCAGCATTTT
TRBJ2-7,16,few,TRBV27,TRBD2,CASSFGTSGYKYEQYF,TGTGCCAGCAGTTTTGGGACTAGCGGATATAAGTACGAGCAGTACTTC